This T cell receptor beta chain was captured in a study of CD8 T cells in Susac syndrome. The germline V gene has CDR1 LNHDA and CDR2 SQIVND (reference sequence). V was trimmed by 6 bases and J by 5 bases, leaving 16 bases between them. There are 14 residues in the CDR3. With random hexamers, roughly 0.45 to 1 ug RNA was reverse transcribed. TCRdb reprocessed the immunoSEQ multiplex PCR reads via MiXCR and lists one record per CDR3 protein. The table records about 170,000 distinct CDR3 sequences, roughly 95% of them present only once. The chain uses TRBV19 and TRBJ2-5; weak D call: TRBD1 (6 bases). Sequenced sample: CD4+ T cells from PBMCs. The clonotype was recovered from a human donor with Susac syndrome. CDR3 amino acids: CASSMTGLWETQYF. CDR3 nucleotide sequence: TGTGCCAGTAGCATGACAGGTCTGTGGGAGACCCAGTACTTC.